The clone carrying this T cell receptor (beta chain) appeared a few times. What it recognizes is unknown. CDR3 size: 17 residues. Germline lookup yields CDR1 MNHNS and CDR2 SASEGT. With V trimmed by 5 bases and J by 0 bases, 11 bases remained unmatched. The record originates from a study of T cells in Graves' hyperthyroidism and ophthalmopathy. Study findings and constraints: Before onset, by a median of around six months, the model predicted ophthalmopathy.

TCR beta CDR3 regions were amplified from RNA transcripts. First-round RT-PCR with HTBI primers amplified the TCR CDR3 region. TCRdb re-called the multiplex PCR reads through MiXCR, storing one row per CDR3 protein. The sample gives hundreds of thousands of distinct CDR3 sequences, roughly 14% of which show up once; roughly 13% is in the top ten. Clinicians diagnosed patients from clinical symptoms, serum thyroxine and TRAb, thyroid ultrasound and orbital computed tomography. Isolation of PBMCs was performed on around 9.8 ml fresh peripheral blood. This clonotype was sampled from a man aged 18 to 30 with Graves' ophthalmopathy. Material for sequencing was blood. The chain has TRBV6-1 and TRBJ2-7; TRBD2 matches at 9 bases. The CDR3 loop is CASSKLTGTSISYEQYF. The CDR3 DNA reads TGTGCCAGCAGTAAGCTCACCGGGACTAGCATCTCCTACGAGCAGTACTTC.